This TCR beta chain stems from a study of radiotherapy plus CTLA-4 blockade in lung cancer. Study overall: Disease control was present in around a third of patients, and objective responses in roughly 17%.

Generated by immunoSEQ multiplex PCR, the TCRdb table keeps only in-frame clones and is missing some. The table records about 45,000 clones, approximately 62% of them present only once. The CDR3 covers 16 residues. Germline values: CDR1 KGHSH, CDR2 LQKENI. V lost 4 bases and J lost 9, with 22 bases in between. Study outcomes and limitations: Early blood T cell clone dynamics, with interferon-beta, were reported to best predict response. Clones derived from tumor TCRs expanded in blood after radiotherapy plus ipilimumab.

This clone has more than one count but fewer than ten. Its antigen is not known. This TCR came from a human donor with non-small cell lung cancer who had a partial response to radiotherapy plus ipilimumab. The V call is TRBV18, the J call TRBJ2-1; D is possibly TRBD2 (6 bases). The sample here was peripheral blood, taken from a patient treated with radiotherapy plus ipilimumab. The CDR3 nucleotides are TGTGCCAGCTCACGGGACTGGGTGGGGGAAGACGGTGAGCAGTTCTTC. This encodes CASSRDWVGEDGEQFF.